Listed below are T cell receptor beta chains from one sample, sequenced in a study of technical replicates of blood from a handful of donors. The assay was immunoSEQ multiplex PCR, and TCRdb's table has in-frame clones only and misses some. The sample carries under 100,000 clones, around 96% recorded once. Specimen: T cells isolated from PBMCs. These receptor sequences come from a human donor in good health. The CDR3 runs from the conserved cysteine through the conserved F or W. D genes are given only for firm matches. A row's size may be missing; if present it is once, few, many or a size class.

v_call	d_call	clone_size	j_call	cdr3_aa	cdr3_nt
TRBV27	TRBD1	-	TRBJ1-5	CASSLVRAGGRQPQHF	TGTGCCAGCAGTTTGGTCCGGGCAGGGGGCCGACAGCCCCAGCATTTT
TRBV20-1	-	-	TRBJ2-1	CSALHNEQFF	TGCAGTGCTCTCCACAATGAGCAGTTCTTC
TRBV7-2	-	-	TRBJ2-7	CASSPLGALSEQYF	TGTGCCAGCAGCCCTCTTGGGGCTCTAAGTGAGCAGTACTTC
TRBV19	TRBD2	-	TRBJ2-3	CASSTGRWGRAEDTQYF	TGTGCCAGTAGTACGGGCAGGTGGGGGAGGGCCGAAGATACGCAGTATTTT
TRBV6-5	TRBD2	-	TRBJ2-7	CASSYAVGTGGQYF	TGTGCCAGCAGTTATGCGGTAGGGACGGGGGGACAGTACTTC
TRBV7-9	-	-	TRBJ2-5	CASSLVGGGETQYF	TGTGCCAGCAGCTTAGTGGGGGGTGGAGAGACCCAGTACTTC
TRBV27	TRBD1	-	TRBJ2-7	CASAPPGQELYEQYF	TGTGCCAGCGCGCCGCCGGGACAGGAGCTCTACGAGCAGTACTTC
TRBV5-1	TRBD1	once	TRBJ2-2	CASLGQGDVGELFF	TGCGCCAGCCTGGGACAGGGGGACGTCGGGGAGCTGTTTTTT
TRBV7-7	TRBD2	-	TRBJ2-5	CASSLAGTQETQYF	TGTGCTAGCAGCTTAGCGGGCACCCAAGAGACCCAGTACTTC
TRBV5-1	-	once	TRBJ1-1	CASSFGENTEAFF	TGCGCCAGCAGCTTCGGGGAGAACACTGAAGCTTTCTTT
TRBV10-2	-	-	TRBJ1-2	CASSETSANYGYTF	TGCGCCAGCAGTGAGACCTCAGCTAACTATGGCTACACCTTC
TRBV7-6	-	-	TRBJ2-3	CASSLGAGSDTQYF	TGTGCCAGCAGCTTAGGAGCGGGCTCAGATACGCAGTATTTT
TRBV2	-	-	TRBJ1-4	CASAQAWEKLFF	TGTGCCAGCGCCCAAGCGTGGGAAAAACTGTTTTTT
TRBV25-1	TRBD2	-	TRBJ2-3	CASSARGTSGRNTQYF	TGTGCCAGCAGTGCCCGTGGGACTAGCGGGAGGAATACGCAGTATTTT
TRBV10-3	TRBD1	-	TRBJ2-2	CAIRGRGQGENTGELFF	TGTGCCATCAGGGGGAGAGGACAGGGAGAGAACACCGGGGAGCTGTTTTTT
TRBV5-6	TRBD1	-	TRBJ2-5	CASSDRDRVIQTQYF	TGTGCCAGCAGCGACCGGGACAGGGTTATACAGACCCAGTACTTC
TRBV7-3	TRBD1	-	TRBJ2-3	CASSLAGGAADTQYF	TGTGCCAGCAGCTTAGCAGGGGGCGCGGCAGATACGCAGTATTTT
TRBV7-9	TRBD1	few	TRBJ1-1	CASSPRGERTEAFF	TGTGCCAGCAGCCCCAGGGGGGAAAGGACTGAAGCTTTCTTT
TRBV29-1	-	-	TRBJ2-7	CSVGTSSTYEQYF	TGCAGCGTGGGGACTTCCTCTACCTACGAGCAGTACTTC
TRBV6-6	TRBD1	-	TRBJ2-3	CASSYKDRDGSDTQYF	TGTGCCAGCAGTTACAAGGACAGGGATGGATCAGATACGCAGTATTTT
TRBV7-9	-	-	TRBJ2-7	CASSLTSAANLHEQYF	TGTGCCAGCAGCTTAACGTCAGCAGCGAACTTACACGAGCAGTACTTC
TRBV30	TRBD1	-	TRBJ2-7	CAWTGTGSSYEQYF	TGTGCCTGGACCGGGACAGGGTCATCCTACGAGCAGTACTTC
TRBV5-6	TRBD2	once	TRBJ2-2	CASSFNSGGTGELFF	TGTGCCAGCAGCTTCAATAGCGGGGGCACCGGGGAGCTGTTTTTT
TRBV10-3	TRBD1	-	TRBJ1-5	CATSTGALNQPQHF	TGTGCCACATCCACAGGGGCTCTCAATCAGCCCCAGCATTTT
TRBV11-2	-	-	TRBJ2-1	CASSLGREKDNEQFF	TGTGCCAGCAGCTTAGGCAGGGAAAAAGACAATGAGCAGTTCTTC
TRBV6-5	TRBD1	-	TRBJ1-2	CASSYRQGANYGYTF	TGTGCCAGCAGTTACAGACAGGGGGCTAACTATGGCTACACCTTC
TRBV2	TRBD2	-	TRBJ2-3	CASSELAGQLAGVDTDTQYF	TGTGCCAGCAGTGAATTGGCAGGCCAACTAGCGGGAGTTGACACAGATACGCAGTATTTT
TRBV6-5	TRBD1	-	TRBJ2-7	CASSRGQGEQYF	TGTGCCAGCAGTAGGGGACAGGGCGAGCAGTACTTC
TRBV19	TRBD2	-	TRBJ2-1	CASSISLGGAYNEQFF	TGTGCCAGTAGTATCTCTTTGGGGGGGGCCTACAATGAGCAGTTCTTC
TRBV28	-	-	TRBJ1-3	CASSLYRSSGNTIYF	TGTGCCAGCAGTTTATATAGGAGCTCTGGAAACACCATATATTTT
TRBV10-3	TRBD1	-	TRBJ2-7	CAISAGQGYYEQYF	TGTGCCATCAGTGCGGGACAGGGGTATTACGAGCAGTACTTC
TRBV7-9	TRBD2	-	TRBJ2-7	CASSGGLSGAYEQYF	TGTGCCAGCAGCGGGGGACTATCGGGTGCCTACGAGCAGTACTTC
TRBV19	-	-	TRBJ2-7	CASSLQGKSYEQYF	TGTGCCAGTAGCTTACAGGGAAAGTCTTACGAGCAGTACTTC
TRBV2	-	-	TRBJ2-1	CATKGREQFF	TGTGCCACCAAGGGGCGGGAGCAGTTCTTC
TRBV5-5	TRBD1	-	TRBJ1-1	CASSLARTGYTEAFF	TGTGCCAGCAGCTTGGCCAGGACAGGGTACACTGAAGCTTTCTTT
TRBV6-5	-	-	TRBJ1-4	CASTTRGSTNEKLFF	TGTGCCAGCACTACCAGGGGTTCAACTAATGAAAAACTGTTTTTT
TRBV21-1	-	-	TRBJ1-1	CASSPPSVGENTEAFF	TGTGCCAGCAGCCCCCCATCGGTCGGAGAGAACACTGAAGCTTTCTTT
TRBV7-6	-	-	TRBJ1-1	CASSLPEGNTEAFF	TGTGCCAGCAGCTTACCAGAGGGGAACACTGAAGCTTTCTTT
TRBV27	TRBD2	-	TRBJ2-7	CASSRGGGSYEQYF	TGTGCCAGCAGCCGGGGGGGCGGCTCCTACGAGCAGTACTTC
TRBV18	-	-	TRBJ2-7	CASSPPAPSYEQYF	TGTGCCAGCTCACCACCTGCGCCATCCTACGAGCAGTACTTC
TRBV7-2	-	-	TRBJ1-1	CASSPLRGHTEAFF	TGTGCCAGCAGCCCGCTGCGGGGTCACACTGAAGCTTTCTTT